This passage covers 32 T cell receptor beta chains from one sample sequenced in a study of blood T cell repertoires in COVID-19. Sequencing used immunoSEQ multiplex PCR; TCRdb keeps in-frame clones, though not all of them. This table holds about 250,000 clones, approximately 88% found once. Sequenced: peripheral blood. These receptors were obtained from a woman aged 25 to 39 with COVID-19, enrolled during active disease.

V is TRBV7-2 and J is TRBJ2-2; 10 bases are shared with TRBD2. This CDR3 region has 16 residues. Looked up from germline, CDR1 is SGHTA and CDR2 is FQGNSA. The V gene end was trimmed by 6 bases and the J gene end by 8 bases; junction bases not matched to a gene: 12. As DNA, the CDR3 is TGTGCCAGCAGTCCAAGCGGGAGGGCCCCGGCAGGGGAGCTGTTTTTT. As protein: CASSPSGRAPAGELFF.

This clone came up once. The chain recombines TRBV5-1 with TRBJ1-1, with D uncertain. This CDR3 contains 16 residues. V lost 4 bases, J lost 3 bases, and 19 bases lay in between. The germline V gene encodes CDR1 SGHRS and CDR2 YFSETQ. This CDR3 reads CASSRGYRGVDTEAFF. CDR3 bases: TGCGCCAGCAGCCGAGGGTACCGGGGTGTAGACACTGAAGCTTTCTTT.

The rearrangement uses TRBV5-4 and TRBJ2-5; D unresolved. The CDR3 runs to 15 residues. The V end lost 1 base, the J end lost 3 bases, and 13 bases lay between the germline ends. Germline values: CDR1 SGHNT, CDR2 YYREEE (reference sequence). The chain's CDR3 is CASSLYSGAEETQYF. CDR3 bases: TGTGCCAGCAGCTTGTATAGTGGCGCGGAAGAGACCCAGTACTTC.

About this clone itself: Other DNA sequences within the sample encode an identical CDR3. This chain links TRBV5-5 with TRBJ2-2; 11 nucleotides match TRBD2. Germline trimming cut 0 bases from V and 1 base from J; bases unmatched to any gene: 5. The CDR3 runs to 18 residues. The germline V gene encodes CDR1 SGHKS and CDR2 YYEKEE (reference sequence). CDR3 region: CASSLGLAGGMNTGELFF. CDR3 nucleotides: TGTGCCAGCAGCTTGGGGCTAGCGGGGGGCATGAACACCGGGGAGCTGTTTTTT.

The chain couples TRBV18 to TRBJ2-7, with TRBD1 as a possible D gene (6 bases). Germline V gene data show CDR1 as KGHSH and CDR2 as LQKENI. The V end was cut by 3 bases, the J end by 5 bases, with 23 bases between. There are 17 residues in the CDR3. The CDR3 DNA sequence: TGTGCCAGCTCACCCGGGCCCATATCTTACTCAGGGGACGAGCAGTACTTC. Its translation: CASSPGPISYSGDEQYF.

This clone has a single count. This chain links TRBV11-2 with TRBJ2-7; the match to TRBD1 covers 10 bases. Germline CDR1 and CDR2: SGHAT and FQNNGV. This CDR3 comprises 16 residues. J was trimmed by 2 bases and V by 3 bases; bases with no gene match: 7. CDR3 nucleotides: TGTGCCAGCAGCTTTGGGTCGGGGACAGGGGCCTACGAGCAGTACTTC. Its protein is CASSFGSGTGAYEQYF.

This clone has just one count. For the CDR3, the DNA is TGCGCCAGCAGCTTGTTACAGGGACGAAACACTGAAGCTTTCTTT. Its translation: CASSLLQGRNTEAFF. The V gene is TRBV5-1, the J gene TRBJ1-1; D perhaps matches TRBD1 (6 bases). The length of the CDR3 is 15 residues. The germline gives CDR1 SGHRS, CDR2 YFSETQ. V lost 1 base, J lost 2 bases, and 12 bases lay in between.

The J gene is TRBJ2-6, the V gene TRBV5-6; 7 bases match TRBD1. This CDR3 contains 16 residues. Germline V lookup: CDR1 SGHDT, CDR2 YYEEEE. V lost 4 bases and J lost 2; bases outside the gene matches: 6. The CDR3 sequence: CASSQTGLAGANVLTF. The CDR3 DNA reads TGTGCCAGCAGCCAGACAGGGTTGGCTGGGGCCAACGTCCTGACTTTC.

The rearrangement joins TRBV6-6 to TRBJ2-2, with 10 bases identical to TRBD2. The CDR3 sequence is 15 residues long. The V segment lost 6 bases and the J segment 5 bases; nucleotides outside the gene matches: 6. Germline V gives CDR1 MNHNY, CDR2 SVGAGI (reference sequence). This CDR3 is CASSLGLAATGELFF. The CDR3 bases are TGTGCCAGCAGCCTCGGACTAGCGGCGACCGGGGAGCTGTTTTTT.

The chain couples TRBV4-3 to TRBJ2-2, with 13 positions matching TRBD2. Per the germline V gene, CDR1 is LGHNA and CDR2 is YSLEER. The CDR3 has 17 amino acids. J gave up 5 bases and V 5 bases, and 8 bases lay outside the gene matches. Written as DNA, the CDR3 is TGCGCCAGCAGCAGTGGGACTAGCGGGATGGTTACCGGGGAGCTGTTTTTT. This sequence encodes CASSSGTSGMVTGELFF.

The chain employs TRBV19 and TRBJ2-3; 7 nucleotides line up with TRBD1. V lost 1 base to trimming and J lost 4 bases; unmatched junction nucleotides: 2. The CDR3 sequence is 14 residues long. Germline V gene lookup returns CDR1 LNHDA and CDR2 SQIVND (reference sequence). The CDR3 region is CASSIGQGSDTQYF. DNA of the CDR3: TGTGCCAGTAGTATAGGACAGGGTTCAGATACGCAGTATTTT.

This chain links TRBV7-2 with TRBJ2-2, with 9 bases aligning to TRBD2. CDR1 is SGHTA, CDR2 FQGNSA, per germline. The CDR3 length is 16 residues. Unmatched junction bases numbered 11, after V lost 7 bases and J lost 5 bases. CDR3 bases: TGTGCCAGCACCCTAGCGGGGCCCCGGAGAACCGGGGAGCTGTTTTTT. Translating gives CASTLAGPRRTGELFF.

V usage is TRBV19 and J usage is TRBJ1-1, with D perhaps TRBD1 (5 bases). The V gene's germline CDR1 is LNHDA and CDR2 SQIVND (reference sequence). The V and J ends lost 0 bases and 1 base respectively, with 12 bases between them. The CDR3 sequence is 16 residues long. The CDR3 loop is CASSIDRAGKNTEAFF. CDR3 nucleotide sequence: TGTGCCAGTAGTATAGATCGCGCAGGGAAGAACACTGAAGCTTTCTTT.

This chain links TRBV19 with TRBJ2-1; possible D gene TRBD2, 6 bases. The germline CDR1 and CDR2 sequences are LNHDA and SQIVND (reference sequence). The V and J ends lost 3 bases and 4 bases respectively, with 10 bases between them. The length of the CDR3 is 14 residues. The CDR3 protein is CASSIGLLYNEQFF. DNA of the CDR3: TGTGCCAGTAGTATCGGACTACTGTACAATGAGCAGTTCTTC.

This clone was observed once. The CDR3 coding sequence is TGCGCCAGCAGCCAATTCAGGGTGAATTCGGTAAACACCATATATTTT. It is translated as CASSQFRVNSVNTIYF. The chain has TRBV4-3 and TRBJ1-3; maybe TRBD1 (5 bases). V lost 2 bases to trimming and J lost 6 bases, with 17 bases between them. Germline V gene sequence: CDR1 LGHNA, CDR2 YSLEER. The CDR3 loop spans 16 amino acids.

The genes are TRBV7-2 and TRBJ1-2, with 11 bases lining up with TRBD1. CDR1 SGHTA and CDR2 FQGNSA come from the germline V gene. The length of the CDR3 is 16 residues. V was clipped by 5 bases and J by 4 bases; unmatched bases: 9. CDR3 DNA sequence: TGTGCCAGCAGCGCTGGGACAGGGGGTTGGGTCTATGGCTACACCTTC. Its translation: CASSAGTGGWVYGYTF.

The CDR3 spells CASSLGGQNYGYTF. The CDR3 DNA reads as TGTGCCAGCAGCTTAGGCGGACAGAACTATGGCTACACCTTC. The V call is TRBV13, the J call TRBJ1-2, with D perhaps matching TRBD1 (6 bases). The CDR3 length is 14 residues. V was pared by 0 bases and J by 2 bases, with 7 bases between. Per the germline V gene, CDR1 is PRHDT and CDR2 is FYEKMQ (reference sequence).

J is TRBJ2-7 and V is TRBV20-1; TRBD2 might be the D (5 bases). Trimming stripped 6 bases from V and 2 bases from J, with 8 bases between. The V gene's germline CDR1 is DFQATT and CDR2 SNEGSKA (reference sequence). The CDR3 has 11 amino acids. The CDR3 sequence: CSAPGTYEQYF. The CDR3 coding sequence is TGCAGTGCCCCGGGAACCTACGAGCAGTACTTC.

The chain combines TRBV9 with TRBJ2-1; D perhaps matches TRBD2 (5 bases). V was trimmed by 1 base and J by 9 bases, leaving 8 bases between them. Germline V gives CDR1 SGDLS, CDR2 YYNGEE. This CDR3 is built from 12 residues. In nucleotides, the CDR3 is TGTGCCAGCAGCGTAACCGAGGGTGAGCAGTTCTTC. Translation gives CASSVTEGEQFF.

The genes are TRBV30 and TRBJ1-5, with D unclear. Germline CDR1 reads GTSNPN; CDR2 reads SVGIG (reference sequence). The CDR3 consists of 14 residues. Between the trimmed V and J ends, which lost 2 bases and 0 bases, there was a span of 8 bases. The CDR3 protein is CAWSSTNSNQPQHF. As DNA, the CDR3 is TGTGCCTGGAGTTCAACTAATAGCAATCAGCCCCAGCATTTT.

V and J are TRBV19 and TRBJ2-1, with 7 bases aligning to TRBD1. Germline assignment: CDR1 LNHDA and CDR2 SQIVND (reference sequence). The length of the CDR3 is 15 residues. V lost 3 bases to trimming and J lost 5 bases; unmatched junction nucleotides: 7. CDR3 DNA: TGTGCCAGTAGTATGACAGGGATTGTGGACAATGAGCAGTTCTTC. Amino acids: CASSMTGIVDNEQFF.

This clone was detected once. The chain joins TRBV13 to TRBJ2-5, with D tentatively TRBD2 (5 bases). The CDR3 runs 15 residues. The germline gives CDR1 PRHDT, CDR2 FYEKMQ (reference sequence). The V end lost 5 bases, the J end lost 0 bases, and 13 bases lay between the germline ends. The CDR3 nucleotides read TGTGCCAGCAGCCCAGTCCGCGGGTACCAAGAGACCCAGTACTTC. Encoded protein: CASSPVRGYQETQYF.

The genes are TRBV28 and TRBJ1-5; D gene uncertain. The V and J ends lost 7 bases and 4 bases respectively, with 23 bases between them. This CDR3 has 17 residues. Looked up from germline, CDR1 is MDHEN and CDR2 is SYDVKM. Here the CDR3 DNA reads TGTGCCAGCAACAGTGTAGTTCGGGGAGGCAAAAATCAGCCCCAGCATTTT. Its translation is CASNSVVRGGKNQPQHF.

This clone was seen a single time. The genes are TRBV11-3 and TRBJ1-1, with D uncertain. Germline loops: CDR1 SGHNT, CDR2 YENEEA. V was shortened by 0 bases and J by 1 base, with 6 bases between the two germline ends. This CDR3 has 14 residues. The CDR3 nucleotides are TGTGCCAGCAGCTTAGAACAGAAGAACACTGAAGCTTTCTTT. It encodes CASSLEQKNTEAFF. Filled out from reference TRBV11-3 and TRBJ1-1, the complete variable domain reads EAGVVQSPRYKIIEKKQPVAFWCNPISGHNTLYWYLQNLGQGPELLIRYENEEAVDDSQLPKDRFSAERLKGVDSTLKIQPAELGDSAVYLCASSLEQKNTEAFFGQGTRLTVV.

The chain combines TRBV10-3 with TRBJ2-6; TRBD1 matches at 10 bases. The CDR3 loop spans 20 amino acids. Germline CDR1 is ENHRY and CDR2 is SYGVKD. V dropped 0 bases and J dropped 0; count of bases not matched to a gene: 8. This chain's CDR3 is CAISESTPDRGNSGANVLTF. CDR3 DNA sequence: TGTGCCATCAGTGAGTCGACCCCGGACAGGGGGAACTCTGGGGCCAACGTCCTGACTTTC.

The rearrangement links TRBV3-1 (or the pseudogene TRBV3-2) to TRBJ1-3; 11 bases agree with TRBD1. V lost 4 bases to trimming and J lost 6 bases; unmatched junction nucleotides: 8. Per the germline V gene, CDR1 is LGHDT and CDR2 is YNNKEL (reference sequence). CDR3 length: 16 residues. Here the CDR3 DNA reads TGTGCCAGCAGCCCCGGACAGGGGGCAGGGGTAAACACCATATATTTT. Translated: CASSPGQGAGVNTIYF.

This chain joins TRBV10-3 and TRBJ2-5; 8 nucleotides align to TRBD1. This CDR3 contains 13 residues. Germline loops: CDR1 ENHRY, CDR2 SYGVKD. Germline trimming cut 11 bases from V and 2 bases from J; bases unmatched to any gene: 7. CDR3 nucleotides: TGTGCCTCCTCCAGGGGGCAACAAGAGACCCAGTACTTC. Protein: CASSRGQQETQYF.

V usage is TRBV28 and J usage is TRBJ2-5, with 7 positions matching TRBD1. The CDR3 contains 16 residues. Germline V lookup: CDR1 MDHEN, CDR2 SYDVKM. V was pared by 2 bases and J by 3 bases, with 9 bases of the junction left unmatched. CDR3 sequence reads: CASSLARDSLEETQYF. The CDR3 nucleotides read TGTGCCAGCAGTTTAGCAAGGGACAGCCTCGAAGAGACCCAGTACTTC.

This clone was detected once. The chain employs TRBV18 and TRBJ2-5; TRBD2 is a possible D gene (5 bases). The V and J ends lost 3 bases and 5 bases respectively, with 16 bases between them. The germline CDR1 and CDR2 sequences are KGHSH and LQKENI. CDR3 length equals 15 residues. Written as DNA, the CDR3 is TGTGCCAGCTCACCCCAGGAGGTGCGGGTGGAGACCCAGTACTTC. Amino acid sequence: CASSPQEVRVETQYF.

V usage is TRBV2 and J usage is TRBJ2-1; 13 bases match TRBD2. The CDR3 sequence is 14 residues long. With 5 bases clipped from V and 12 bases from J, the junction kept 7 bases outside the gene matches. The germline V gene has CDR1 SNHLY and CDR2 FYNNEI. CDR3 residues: CASSQTTSGGAQFF. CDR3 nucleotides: TGTGCCAGCAGTCAAACTACTAGCGGGGGGGCGCAGTTCTTC.

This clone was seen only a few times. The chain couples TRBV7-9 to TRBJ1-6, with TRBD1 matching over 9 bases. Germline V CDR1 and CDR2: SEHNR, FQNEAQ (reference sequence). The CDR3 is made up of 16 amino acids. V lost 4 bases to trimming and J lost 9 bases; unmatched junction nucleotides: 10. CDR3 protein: CASSSEGTGYGSPLHF. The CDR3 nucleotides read TGTGCCAGCAGCTCAGAAGGGACAGGGTACGGTTCACCCCTCCACTTT. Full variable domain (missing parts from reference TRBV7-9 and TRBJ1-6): DTGVSQNPRHKITKRGQNVTFRCDPISEHNRLYWYRQTLGQGPEFLTYFQNEAQLEKSRLLSDRFSAERPKGSFSTLEIQRTEQGDSAMYLCASSSEGTGYGSPLHFGNGTRLTVT.

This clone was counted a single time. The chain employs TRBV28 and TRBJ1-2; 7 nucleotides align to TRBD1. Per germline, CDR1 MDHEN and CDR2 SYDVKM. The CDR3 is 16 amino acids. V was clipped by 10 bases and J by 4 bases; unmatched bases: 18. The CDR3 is CATLSGGQELSYGYTF. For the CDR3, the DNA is TGTGCCACCCTATCAGGCGGACAGGAACTTTCCTATGGCTACACCTTC.